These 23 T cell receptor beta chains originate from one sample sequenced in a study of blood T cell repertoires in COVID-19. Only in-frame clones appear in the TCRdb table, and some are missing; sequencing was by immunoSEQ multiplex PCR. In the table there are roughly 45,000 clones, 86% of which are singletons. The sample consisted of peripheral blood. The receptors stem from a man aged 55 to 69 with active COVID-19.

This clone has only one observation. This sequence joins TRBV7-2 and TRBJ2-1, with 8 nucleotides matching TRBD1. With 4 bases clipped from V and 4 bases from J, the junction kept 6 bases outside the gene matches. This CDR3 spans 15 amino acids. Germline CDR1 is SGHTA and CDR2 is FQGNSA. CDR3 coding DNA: TGTGCCAGCAGCTACCGGGACAGGAGTTACAATGAGCAGTTCTTC. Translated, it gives CASSYRDRSYNEQFF.

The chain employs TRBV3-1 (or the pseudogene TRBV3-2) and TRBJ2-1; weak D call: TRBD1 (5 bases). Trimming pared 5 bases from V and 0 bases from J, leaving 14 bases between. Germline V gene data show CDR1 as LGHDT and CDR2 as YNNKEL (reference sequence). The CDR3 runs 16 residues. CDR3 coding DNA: TGTGCCAGCAGCGGAAACAGGAGACGCTCCTACAATGAGCAGTTCTTC. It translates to CASSGNRRRSYNEQFF.

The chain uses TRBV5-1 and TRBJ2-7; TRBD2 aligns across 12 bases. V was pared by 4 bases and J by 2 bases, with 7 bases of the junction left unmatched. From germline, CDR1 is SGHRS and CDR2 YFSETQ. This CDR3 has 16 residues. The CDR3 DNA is TGCGCCAGCAGCAAAAAACTAGCGGGAGGTGCCTACGAGCAGTACTTC. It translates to CASSKKLAGGAYEQYF.

The CDR3 coding sequence is TGTGCCAGCAGTTTAATTCGGTCTCAACTCCTACTAGCCAAAAACATTCAGTACTTC. Translation: CASSLIRSQLLLAKNIQYF. This sequence joins TRBV28 and TRBJ2-4; no clear D gene. The CDR3 spans 19 residues. The V gene lost 2 bases and the J gene lost 0 bases, with 20 bases spanning the gap. Germline CDR1 and CDR2: MDHEN and SYDVKM.

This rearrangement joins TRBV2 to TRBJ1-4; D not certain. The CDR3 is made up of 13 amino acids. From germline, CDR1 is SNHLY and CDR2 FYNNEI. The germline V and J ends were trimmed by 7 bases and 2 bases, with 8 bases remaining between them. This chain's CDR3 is CASITSTNEKLFF. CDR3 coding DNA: TGTGCCAGCATCACGAGTACTAATGAAAAACTGTTTTTT.

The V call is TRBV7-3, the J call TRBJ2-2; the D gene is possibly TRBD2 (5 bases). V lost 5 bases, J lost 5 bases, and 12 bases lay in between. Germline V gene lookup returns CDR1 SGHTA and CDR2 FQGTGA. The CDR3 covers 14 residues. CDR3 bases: TGTGCCAGCAGCCCCGGAGCGGCGACCGGGGAGCTGTTTTTT. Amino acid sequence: CASSPGAATGELFF.

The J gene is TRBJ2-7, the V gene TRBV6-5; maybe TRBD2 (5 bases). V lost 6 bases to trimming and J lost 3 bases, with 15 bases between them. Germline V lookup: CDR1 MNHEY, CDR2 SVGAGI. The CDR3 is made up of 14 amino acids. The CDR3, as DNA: TGTGCCAGCAGCGACTACTCCTCTTACTACGAGCAGTACTTC. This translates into CASSDYSSYYEQYF.

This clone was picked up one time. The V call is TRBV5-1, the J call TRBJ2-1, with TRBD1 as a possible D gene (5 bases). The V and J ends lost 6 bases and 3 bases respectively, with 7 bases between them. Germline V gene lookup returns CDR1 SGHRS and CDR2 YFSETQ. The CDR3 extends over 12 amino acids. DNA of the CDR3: TGCGCCAGCACAGACAGCTACAATGAGCAGTTCTTC. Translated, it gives CASTDSYNEQFF.

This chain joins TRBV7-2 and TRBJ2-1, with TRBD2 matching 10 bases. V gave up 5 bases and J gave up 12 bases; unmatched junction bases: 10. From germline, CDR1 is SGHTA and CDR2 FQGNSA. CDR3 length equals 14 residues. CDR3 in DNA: TGTGCCAGCAGCCCAGGGCTAGCGGGAGCTCCGCAGTTCTTC. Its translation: CASSPGLAGAPQFF.

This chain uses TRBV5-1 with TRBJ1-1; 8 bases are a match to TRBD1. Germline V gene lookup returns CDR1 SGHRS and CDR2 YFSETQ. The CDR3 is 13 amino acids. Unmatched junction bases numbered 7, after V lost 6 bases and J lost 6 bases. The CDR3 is CASTPRTGSEAFF. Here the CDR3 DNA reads TGCGCCAGCACCCCGCGGACAGGGTCTGAAGCTTTCTTT.

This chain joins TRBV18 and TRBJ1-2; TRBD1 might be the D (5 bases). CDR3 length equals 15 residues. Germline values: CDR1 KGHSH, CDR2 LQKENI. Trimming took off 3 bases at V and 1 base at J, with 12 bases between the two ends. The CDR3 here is CASSPSTDFNYGYTF. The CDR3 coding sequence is TGTGCCAGCTCACCTTCGACAGATTTTAACTATGGCTACACCTTC.

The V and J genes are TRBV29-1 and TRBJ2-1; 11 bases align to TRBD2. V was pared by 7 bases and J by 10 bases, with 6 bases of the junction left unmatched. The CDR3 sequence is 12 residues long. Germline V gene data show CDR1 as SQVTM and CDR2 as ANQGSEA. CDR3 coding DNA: TGCAGCGCAGGGACTAGCGGCTTCGAGCAGTTCTTC. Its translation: CSAGTSGFEQFF.

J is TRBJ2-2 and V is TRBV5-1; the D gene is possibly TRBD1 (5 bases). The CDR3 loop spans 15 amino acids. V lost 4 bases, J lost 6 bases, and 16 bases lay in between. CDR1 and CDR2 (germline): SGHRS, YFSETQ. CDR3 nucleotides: TGCGCCAGCAGCCCCCAGGGAATAGACGCCGGGGAGCTGTTTTTT. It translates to CASSPQGIDAGELFF. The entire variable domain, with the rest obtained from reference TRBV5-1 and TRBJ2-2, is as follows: KAGVTQTPRYLIKTRGQQVTLSCSPISGHRSVSWYQQTPGQGLQFLFEYFSETQRNKGNFPGRFSGRQFSNSRSEMNVSTLELGDSALYLCASSPQGIDAGELFFGEGSRLTVL.

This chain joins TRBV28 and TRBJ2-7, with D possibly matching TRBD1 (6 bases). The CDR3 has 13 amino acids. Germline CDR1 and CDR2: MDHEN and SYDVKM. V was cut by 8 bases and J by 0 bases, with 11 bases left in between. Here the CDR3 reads CASGQRLSYEQYF. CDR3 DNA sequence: TGTGCCAGCGGACAGAGGCTCTCCTACGAGCAGTACTTC. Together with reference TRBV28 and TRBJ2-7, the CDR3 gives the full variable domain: DVKVTQSSRYLVKRTGEKVFLECVQDMDHENMFWYRQDPGLGLRLIYFSYDVKMKEKGDIPEGYSVSREKKERFSLILESASTNQTSMYLCASGQRLSYEQYFGPGTRLTVT.

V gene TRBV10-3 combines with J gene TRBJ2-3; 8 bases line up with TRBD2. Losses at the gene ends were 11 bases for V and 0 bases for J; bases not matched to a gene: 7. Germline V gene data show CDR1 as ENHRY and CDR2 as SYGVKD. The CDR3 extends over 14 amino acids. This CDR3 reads CAASLAGSTDTQYF. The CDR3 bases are TGTGCCGCCTCTCTAGCGGGTAGCACAGATACGCAGTATTTT.

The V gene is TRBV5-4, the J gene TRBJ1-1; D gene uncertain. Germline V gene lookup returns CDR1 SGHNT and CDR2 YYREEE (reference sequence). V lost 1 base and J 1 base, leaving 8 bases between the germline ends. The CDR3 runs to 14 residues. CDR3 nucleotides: TGTGCCAGCAGCTTGATACAGTCGAACACTGAAGCTTTCTTT. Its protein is CASSLIQSNTEAFF. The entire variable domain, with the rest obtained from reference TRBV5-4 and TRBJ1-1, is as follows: ETGVTQSPTHLIKTRGQQVTLRCSSQSGHNTVSWYQQALGQGPQFIFQYYREEENGRGNFPPRFSGLQFPNYSSELNVNALELDDSALYLCASSLIQSNTEAFFGQGTRLTVV.

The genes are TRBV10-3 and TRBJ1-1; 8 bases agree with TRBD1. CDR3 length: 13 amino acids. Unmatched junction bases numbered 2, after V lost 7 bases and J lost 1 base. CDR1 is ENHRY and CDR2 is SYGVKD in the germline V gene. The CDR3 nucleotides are TGTGCCATCAAGGACAGGGCGAACACTGAAGCTTTCTTT. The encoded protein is CAIKDRANTEAFF.

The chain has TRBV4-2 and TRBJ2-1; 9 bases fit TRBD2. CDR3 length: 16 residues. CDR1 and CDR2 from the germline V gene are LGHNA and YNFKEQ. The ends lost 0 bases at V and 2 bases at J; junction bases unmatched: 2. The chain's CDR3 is CASSQEAGGPYNEQFF. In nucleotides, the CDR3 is TGTGCCAGCAGCCAAGAAGCGGGGGGTCCCTACAATGAGCAGTTCTTC.

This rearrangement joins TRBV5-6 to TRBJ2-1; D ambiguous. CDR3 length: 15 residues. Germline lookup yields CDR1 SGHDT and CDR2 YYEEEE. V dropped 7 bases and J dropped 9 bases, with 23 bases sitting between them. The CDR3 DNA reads TGTGCCAGCCTAACCCCTTTGGCCCCTTCGGGTGAGCAGTTCTTC. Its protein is CASLTPLAPSGEQFF.

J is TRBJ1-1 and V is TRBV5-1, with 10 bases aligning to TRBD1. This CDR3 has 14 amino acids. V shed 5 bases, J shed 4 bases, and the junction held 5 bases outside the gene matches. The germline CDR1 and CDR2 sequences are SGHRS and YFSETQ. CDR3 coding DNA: TGCGCCAGCAGAGCCGGGACAGGGGTCACTGAAGCTTTCTTT. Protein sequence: CASRAGTGVTEAFF.

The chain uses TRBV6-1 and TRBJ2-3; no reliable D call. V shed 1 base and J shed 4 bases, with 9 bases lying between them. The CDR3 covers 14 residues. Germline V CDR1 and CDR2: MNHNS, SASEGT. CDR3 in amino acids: CASSEGIFADTQYF. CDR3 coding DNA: TGTGCCAGCAGTGAAGGTATTTTTGCAGATACGCAGTATTTT.

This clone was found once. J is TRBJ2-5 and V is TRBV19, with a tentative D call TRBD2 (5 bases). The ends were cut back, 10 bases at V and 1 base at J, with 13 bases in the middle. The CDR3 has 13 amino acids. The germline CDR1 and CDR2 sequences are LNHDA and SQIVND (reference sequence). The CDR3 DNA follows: TGTGCCACCGGGCAGGAGGCCCAAGAGACCCAGTACTTC. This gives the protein CATGQEAQETQYF.

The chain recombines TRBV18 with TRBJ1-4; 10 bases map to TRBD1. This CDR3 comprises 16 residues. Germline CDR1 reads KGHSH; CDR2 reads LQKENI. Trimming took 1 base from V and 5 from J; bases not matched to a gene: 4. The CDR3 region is CASSPRLGQGNEKLFF. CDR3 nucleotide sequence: TGTGCCAGCTCACCACGTTTGGGACAGGGGAATGAAAAACTGTTTTTT.